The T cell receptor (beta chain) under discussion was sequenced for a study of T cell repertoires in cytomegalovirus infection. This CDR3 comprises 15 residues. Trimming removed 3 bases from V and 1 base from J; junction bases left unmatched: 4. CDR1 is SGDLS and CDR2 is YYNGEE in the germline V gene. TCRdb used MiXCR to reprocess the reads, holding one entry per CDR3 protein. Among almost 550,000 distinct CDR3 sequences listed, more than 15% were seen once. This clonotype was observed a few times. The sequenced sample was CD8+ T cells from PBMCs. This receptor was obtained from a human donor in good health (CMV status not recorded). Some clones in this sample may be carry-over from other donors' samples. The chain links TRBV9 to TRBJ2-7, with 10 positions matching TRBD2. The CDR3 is CASSESGGASYEQYF. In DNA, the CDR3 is TGTGCCAGCAGCGAAAGCGGGGGGGCTTCCTACGAGCAGTACTTC.